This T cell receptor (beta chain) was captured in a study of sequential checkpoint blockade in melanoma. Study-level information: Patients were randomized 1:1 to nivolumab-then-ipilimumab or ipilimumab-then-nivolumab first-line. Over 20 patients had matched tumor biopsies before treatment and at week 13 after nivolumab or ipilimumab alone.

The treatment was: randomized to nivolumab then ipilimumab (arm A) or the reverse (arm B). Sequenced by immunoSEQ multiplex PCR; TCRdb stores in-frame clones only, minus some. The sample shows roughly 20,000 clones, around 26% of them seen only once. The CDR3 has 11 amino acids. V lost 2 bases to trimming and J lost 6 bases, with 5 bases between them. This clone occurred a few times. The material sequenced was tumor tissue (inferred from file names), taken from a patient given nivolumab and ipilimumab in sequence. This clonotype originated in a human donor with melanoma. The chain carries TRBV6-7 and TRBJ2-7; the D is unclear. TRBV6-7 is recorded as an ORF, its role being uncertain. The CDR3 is CASSYGAEQYF. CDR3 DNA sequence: TGTGCCAGCAGTTACGGTGCCGAGCAGTACTTC.